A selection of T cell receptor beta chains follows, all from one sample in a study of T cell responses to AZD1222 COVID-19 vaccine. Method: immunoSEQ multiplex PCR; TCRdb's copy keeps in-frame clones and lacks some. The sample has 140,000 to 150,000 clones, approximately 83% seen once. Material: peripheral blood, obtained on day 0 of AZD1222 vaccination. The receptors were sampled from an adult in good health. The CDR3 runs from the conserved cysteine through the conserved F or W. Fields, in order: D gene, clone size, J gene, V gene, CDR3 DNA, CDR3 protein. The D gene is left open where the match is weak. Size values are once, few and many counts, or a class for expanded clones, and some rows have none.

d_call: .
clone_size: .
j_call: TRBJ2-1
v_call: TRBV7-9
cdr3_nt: TGTGCCAGCAGCCCCCCCGAGAATGAGCAGTTCTTC
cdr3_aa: CASSPPENEQFF

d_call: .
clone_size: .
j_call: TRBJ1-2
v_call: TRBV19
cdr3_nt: TGTGCCAGTAGGGAATTGGGGGTGGATGGCTACACCTTC
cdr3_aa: CASRELGVDGYTF

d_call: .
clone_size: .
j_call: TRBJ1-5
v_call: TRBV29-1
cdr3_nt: TGCAGCGTTGAAGGTGATAGGTATCAGCCCCAGCATTTT
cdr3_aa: CSVEGDRYQPQHF

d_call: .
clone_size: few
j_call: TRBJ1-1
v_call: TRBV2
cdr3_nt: TGTGCCAGCAGTTCCAGGGGAGGCATGAACACTGAAGCTTTCTTT
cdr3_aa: CASSSRGGMNTEAFF

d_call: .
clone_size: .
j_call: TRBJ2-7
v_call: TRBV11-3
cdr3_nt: TGTGCCAGCAGCTTAGACTACAGGTATGCCTACGAGCAGTACTTC
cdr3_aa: CASSLDYRYAYEQYF

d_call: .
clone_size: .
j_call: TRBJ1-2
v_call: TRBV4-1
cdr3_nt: TGCGCCAGCAGCCAAGAAATGAGGGACCTCAACGACTATGGCTACACCTTC
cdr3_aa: CASSQEMRDLNDYGYTF

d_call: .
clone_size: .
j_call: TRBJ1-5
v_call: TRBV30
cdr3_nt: TGTGCCTGGAGTACGGACGTATTCAATCAGCCCCAGCATTTT
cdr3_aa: CAWSTDVFNQPQHF

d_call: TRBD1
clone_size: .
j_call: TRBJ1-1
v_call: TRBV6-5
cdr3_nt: TGTGCCAGCAGTCGGACAGGACTGAACACTGAAGCTTTCTTT
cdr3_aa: CASSRTGLNTEAFF

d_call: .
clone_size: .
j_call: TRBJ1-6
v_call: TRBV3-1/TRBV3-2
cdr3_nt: TGTGCCAGCAGCCAAGTACTTACAGGTTACTCACCCCTCCACTTT
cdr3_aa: CASSQVLTGYSPLHF

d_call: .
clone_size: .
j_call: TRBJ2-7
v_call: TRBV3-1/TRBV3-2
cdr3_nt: TGTGCCAGCAGCAAAACTGGCAACGAGCAGTACTTC
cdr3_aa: CASSKTGNEQYF

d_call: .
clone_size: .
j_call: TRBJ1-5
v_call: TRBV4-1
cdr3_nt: TGCGCCAGCAGCCAAGAGGGGGCTGGGAGGAATCAGCCCCAGCATTTT
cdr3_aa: CASSQEGAGRNQPQHF

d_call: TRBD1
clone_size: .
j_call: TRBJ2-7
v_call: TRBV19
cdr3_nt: TGTGCCAGTAGTGCCGGGACAGGGGCCTACGAGCAGTACTTC
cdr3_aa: CASSAGTGAYEQYF

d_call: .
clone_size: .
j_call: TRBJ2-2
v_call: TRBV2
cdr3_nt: TGTGCCAGCAGAGACACCGGGGAGCTGTTTTTT
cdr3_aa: CASRDTGELFF

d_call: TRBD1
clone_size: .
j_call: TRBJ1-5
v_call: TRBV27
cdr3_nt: TGTGCCAGCAGTTCTCAGGGGGCGCGTCAGCCCCAGCATTTT
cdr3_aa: CASSSQGARQPQHF

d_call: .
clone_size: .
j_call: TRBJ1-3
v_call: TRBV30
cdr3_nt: TGTGCCTGGAGTTTAGCACTTGGGCCCCCTGGAAACACCATATATTTT
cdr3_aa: CAWSLALGPPGNTIYF

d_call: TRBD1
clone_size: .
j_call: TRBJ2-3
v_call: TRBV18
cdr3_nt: TGTGCCAGCTCACAAAGACGGGACAGTCCCACAGATACGCAGTATTTT
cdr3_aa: CASSQRRDSPTDTQYF

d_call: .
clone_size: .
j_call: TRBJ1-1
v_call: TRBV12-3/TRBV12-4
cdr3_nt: TGTGCCAGCAGTTCCCAGGGTGGGACTGAAGCTTTCTTT
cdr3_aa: CASSSQGGTEAFF

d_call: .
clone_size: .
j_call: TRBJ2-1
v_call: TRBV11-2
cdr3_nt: TGTGCCAGCAGCTTAGTGTTAGGCGGGACCTCCTACAATGAGCAGTTCTTC
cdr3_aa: CASSLVLGGTSYNEQFF

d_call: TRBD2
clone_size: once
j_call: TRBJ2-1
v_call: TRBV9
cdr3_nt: TGTGCCAGCAGCCCGGGACTAGCGGGGGGGCATAATGAGCAGTTCTTC
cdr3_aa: CASSPGLAGGHNEQFF

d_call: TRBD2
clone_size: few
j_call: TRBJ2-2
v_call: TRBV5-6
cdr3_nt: TGTGCCAGCAGCTTATCCCAGCGGGGGGGCACCGGGGAGCTGTTTTTT
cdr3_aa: CASSLSQRGGTGELFF

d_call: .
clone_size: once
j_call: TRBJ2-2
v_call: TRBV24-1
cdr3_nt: TGTGCCACGGATCCGAACACCGGGGAGCTGTTTTTT
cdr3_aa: CATDPNTGELFF

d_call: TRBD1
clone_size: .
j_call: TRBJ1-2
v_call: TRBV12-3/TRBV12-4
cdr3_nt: TGTGCCAGCACCTTTTCAGGGGGGGGAGGCTACACCTTC
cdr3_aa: CASTFSGGGGYTF

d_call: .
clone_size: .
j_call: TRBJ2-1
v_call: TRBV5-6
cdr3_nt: TGTGCCAGCAGCTTCGGACAAGAATATGAGCAGTTCTTC
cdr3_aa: CASSFGQEYEQFF

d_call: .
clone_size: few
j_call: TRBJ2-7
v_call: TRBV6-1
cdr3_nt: TGTGCCAGCAGTGACCTACGTCGGGGACTGCACTCCTACGAGCAGTACTTC
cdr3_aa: CASSDLRRGLHSYEQYF

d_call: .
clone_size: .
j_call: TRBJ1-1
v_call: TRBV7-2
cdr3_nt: TGTGCCAGCAGGAGGAGGTCCGCAAACACTGAAGCTTTCTTT
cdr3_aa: CASRRRSANTEAFF

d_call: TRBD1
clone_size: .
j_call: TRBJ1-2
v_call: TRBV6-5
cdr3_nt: TGTGCCAGCAGTTACCCGGGACAGGGGGAATCTAGCTACACCTTC
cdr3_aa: CASSYPGQGESSYTF

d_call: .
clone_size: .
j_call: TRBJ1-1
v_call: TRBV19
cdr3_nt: TGTGCCAGTAGTATAGAGGCAGGGACCACTGAAGCTTTCTTT
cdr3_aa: CASSIEAGTTEAFF

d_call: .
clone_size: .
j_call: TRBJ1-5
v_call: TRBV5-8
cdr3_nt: TGTGCCAGCAGCTTAAGTACAGTTAGCAATCAGCCCCAGCATTTT
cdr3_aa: CASSLSTVSNQPQHF

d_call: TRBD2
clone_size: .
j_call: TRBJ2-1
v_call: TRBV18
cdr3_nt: TGTGCCAGCTCACTTGGGACTAGCGGGGGCGCCTACAATGAGCAGTTCTTC
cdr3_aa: CASSLGTSGGAYNEQFF

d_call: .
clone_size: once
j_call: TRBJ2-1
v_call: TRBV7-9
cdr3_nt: TGTGCCAGCAGCTTAGAGGGTTTGAGCTCCTACAATGAGCAGTTCTTC
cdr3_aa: CASSLEGLSSYNEQFF

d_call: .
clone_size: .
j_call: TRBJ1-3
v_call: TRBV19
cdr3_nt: TGTGCCAGTAGCCTGTCCTGGACAGACCCCTCTGGAAACACCATATATTTT
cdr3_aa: CASSLSWTDPSGNTIYF

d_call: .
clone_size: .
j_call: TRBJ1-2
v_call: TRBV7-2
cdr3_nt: TGTGCCAGCAGTTATAATAACAGGGCTGGCTACACCTTC
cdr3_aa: CASSYNNRAGYTF

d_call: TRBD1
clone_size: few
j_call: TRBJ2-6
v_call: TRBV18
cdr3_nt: TGTGCCAGCTCACCTACTTCCGGGACAGGGGTGACGGGGGCCAACGTCCTGACTTTC
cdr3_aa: CASSPTSGTGVTGANVLTF

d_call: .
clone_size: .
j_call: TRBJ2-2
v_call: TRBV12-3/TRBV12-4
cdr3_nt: TGTGCCAGCACCCGCACCGGGGAGCTGTTTTTT
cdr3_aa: CASTRTGELFF

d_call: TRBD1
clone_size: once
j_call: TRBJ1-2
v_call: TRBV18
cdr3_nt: TGTGCCAGCAACCGGGACAGGGAGCTGAATGGCTACACCTTC
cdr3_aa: CASNRDRELNGYTF

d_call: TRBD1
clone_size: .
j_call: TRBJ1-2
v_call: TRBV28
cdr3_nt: TGTGCCAGTGGGGACAGGGGCTATGGCTACACCTTC
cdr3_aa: CASGDRGYGYTF

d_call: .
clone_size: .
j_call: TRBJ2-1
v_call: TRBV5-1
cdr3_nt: TGCGCCAGCAGCCAGACACGGAGCTCCTACAATGAGCAGTTCTTC
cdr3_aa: CASSQTRSSYNEQFF

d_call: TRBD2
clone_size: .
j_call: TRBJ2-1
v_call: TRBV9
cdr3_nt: TGTGCCAGCAGCCCGGGGGGGCTAGGTAATGAGCAGTTCTTC
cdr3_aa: CASSPGGLGNEQFF

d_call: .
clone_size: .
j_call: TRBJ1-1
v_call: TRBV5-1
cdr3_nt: TGCGCCAGCAGCTCCGGGTACATGAACACTGAAGCTTTCTTT
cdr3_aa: CASSSGYMNTEAFF

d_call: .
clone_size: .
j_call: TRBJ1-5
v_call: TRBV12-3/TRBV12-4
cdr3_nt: TGTGCCAGCAGTCCCCCGGATCAGCCCCAGCATTTT
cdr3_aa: CASSPPDQPQHF

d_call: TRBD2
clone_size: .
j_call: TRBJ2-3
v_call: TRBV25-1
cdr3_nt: TGTGCCAGCAAGACTAGCGGTAGCACAGATACGCAGTATTTT
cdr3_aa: CASKTSGSTDTQYF

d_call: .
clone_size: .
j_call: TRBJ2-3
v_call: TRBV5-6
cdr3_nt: TGTGCCAGCAGCTTGGGGGACGATACGCAGTATTTT
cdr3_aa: CASSLGDDTQYF

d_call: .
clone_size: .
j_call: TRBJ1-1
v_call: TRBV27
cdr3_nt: TGTGCCAGCAGTTTATTAGGGGCAGGCACTGAAGCTTTCTTT
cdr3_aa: CASSLLGAGTEAFF

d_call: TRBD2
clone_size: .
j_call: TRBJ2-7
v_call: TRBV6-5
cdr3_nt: TGTGCCATAACTAGCGGTCCCTACGAGCAGTACTTC
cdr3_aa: CAITSGPYEQYF

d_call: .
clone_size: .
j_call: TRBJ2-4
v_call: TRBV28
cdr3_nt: TGTGCCAGCACCTCCTCGGGGATAGCCAAAAACATTCAGTACTTC
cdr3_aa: CASTSSGIAKNIQYF

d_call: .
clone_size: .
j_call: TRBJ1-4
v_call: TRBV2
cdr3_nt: TGTGCCAGCTGCGATCGGGGGAATGAAAAACTGTTTTTT
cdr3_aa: CASCDRGNEKLFF

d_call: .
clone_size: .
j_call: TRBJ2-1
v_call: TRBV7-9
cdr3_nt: TGTGCCAGCAGCGTGTCCGGAGCGGCATACAATGAGCAGTTCTTC
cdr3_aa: CASSVSGAAYNEQFF

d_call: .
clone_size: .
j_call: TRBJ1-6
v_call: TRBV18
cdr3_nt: TGTGCCAGCTCACCACTTACAGCAACCAATAATTCACCCCTCCACTTT
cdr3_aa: CASSPLTATNNSPLHF

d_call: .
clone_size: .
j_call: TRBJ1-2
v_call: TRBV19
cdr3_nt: TGTGCCAGTAGTATATCCCGCGGGAGCTCCTATGGCTACACCTTC
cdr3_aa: CASSISRGSSYGYTF

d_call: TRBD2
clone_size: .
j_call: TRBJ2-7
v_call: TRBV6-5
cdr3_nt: TGTGCCAGCAGTTTAGGACTAGCGGGAGTACGCGAGCAGTACTTC
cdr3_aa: CASSLGLAGVREQYF

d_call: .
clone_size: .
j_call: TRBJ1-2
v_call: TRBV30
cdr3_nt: TGTGCCTGGACTCTTCTGGGGATACTACATAAAGAAGACTATGGCTACACCTTC
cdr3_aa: CAWTLLGILHKEDYGYTF

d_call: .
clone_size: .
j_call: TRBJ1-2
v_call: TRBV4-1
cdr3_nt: TGCGCCAGCAGCCAAGGGGAGAGGGCCGGGGACTATGGCTACACCTTC
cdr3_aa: CASSQGERAGDYGYTF

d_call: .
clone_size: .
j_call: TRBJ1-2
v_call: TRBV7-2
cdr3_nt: TGTGCCAGCAGCTCCAGGGTCTCTGTAGAACGGGACACCTTC
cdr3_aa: CASSSRVSVERDTF